This TCR beta chain was captured by sequencing in a study of T-cell reconstitution after alpha-beta-depleted transplantation in children. Unique molecular identifiers featured in how the TCRbeta library was prepared. TCRdb processed the PCR reads anew with MiXCR; each CDR3 protein has one entry. The sample carries 540,000 or so distinct CDR3 sequences, 23% recorded once. With 5 bases clipped from V and 4 bases from J, the junction kept 7 bases outside the gene matches. CDR1 KGHDR and CDR2 SFDVKD come from the germline V gene. This CDR3 contains 16 residues. Study conclusions and caveats: Several hundred graft clones that had expanded were reportedly the source of alpha-beta T cells about two months after transplant. T-cell counts and diversity at one year following transplant were attributed mainly to newly produced T cells.

This clonotype appeared many times. Its matching antigen is unknown. The sequenced sample was PBMCs, mostly from graft donor cells, obtained 360 days after TCRalphabeta/CD19-depleted stem cell transplant. The chain links TRBV24-1 to TRBJ2-6; 7 nucleotides align to TRBD1. The clonotype comes from a boy under two years old who had a stem cell transplant for acute myeloid leukemia, so the T cells may come from the graft donor. CDR3 nucleotides: TGTGCCACCAGTGCCCCTGACAGGGCGGGGGCCAACGTCCTGACTTTC. It specifies CATSAPDRAGANVLTF.